The 9 T cell receptor beta chains presented below share a single source sample, sequenced in a study of blood T cell repertoires in COVID-19. Sequenced by immunoSEQ multiplex PCR; TCRdb stores in-frame clones only, minus some. Altogether 270,000 or so clones are present, about four fifths being singletons, with the ten largest covering around 3.2%. The sample was peripheral blood. These receptor sequences come from a woman aged 18-35 years with acute or convalescent COVID-19.

J is TRBJ2-1 and V is TRBV30; 14 bases align to TRBD2. There are 16 residues in the CDR3. CDR1 is GTSNPN, CDR2 SVGIG, per germline (reference sequence). V dropped 2 bases and J dropped 9; count of bases not matched to a gene: 9. CDR3 DNA: TGTGCCTGGAGTTTGCTGGGACTAGCGGGAGCGACTGAGCAGTTCTTC. It translates to CAWSLLGLAGATEQFF.

This clone came up a few times. The chain recombines TRBV29-1 with TRBJ2-2; 8 bases are a match to TRBD2. The CDR3 consists of 14 residues. J lost 7 bases, V lost 3 bases, and 7 bases had no gene match. Germline V gives CDR1 SQVTM, CDR2 ANQGSEA. CDR3 sequence reads: CSVDLREGDGELFF. The CDR3 DNA reads as TGCAGCGTTGATCTACGGGAGGGTGACGGGGAGCTGTTTTTT.

This clone was detected ten times or more. The rearrangement links TRBV5-1 to TRBJ1-6; a possible D gene is TRBD1 (6 bases). Germline CDR1 reads SGHRS; CDR2 reads YFSETQ. The CDR3 runs to 15 residues. Trimming removed 4 bases from V and 7 bases from J, with 15 bases in between. In nucleotides, the CDR3 is TGCGCCAGCAGCCAGGGTCTTGGACAGAATTCACCCCTCCACTTT. Encoded protein: CASSQGLGQNSPLHF.

The chain links TRBV11-2 to TRBJ2-7, with 8 bases matching TRBD1. J gave up 2 bases and V 5 bases, and 11 bases lay outside the gene matches. The CDR3 length is 16 residues. Germline V gives CDR1 SGHAT, CDR2 FQNNGV. The CDR3 is CASSQLTGAGPYEQYF. DNA of the CDR3: TGTGCCAGCAGCCAACTGACAGGGGCCGGGCCCTACGAGCAGTACTTC.

This chain uses TRBV19 with TRBJ1-1; D possibly corresponds to TRBD1 (5 bases). The germline V gene encodes CDR1 LNHDA and CDR2 SQIVND (reference sequence). V lost 3 bases, J lost 6 bases, and 14 bases lay in between. CDR3 length: 14 residues. As DNA, the CDR3 is TGTGCCAGTAGTATCTCCAGGGAGGTCGCTGAAGCTTTCTTT. Translating it yields CASSISREVAEAFF.

This clone has a single count. The chain has TRBV7-9 and TRBJ2-7, with unresolved D. CDR3 length: 12 amino acids. V lost 5 bases to trimming and J lost 2 bases, with 7 bases between them. Germline-derived CDR1 and CDR2 are SEHNR and FQNEAQ (reference sequence). DNA of the CDR3: TGTGCCAGCAGCCGAGACACCTACGAGCAGTACTTC. Protein: CASSRDTYEQYF.

The chain combines TRBV5-1 with TRBJ2-1; D is unclear. The CDR3 has 14 residues. V was cut by 2 bases and J by 5 bases, with 11 bases left in between. Germline V gene lookup returns CDR1 SGHRS and CDR2 YFSETQ. The CDR3 region has the DNA TGCGCCAGCAGCTTAAAGCAAACTAACAATGAGCAGTTCTTC. This sequence encodes CASSLKQTNNEQFF.

This chain links TRBV2 with TRBJ1-1; 7 bases agree with TRBD1. J was trimmed by 5 bases and V by 6 bases; bases with no gene match: 9. The germline gives CDR1 SNHLY, CDR2 FYNNEI. The CDR3 runs 14 residues. Here the CDR3 reads CASSDTGVRTEAFF. CDR3 in DNA: TGTGCCAGCAGCGACACAGGGGTTCGGACTGAAGCTTTCTTT.

The gene calls are TRBV25-1 and TRBJ2-7; 8 bases map to TRBD1. With V trimmed by 3 bases and J by 3 bases, 1 base remained unmatched. The length of the CDR3 is 13 residues. Germline V lookup: CDR1 MGHDK, CDR2 SYGVNS. CDR3 nucleotide sequence: TGTGCCAGCAGTGACAGGGGGCTCTACGAGCAGTACTTC. Its translation is CASSDRGLYEQYF.